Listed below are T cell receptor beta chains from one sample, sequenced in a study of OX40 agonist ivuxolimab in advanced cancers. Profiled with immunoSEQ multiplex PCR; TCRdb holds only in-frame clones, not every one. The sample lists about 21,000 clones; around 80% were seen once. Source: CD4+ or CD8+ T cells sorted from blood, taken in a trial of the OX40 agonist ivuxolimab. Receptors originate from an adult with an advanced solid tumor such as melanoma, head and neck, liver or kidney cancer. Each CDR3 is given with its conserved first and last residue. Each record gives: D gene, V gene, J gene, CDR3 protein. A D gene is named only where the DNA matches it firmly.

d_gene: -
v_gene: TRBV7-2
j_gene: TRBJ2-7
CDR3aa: CASSLGAHYEQYF

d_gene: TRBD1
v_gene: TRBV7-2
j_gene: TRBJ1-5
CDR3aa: CASSPQGGPTQPQHF

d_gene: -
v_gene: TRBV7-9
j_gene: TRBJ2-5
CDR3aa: CASVMVGAVRETQYF

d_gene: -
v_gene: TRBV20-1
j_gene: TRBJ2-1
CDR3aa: CSGSSYNEQFF

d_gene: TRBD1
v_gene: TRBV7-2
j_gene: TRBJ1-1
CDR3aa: CATSRGLEAFF

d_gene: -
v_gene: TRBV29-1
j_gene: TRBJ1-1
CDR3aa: CSVEDLQWGTEAFF

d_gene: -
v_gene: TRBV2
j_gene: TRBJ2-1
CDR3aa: CASRTDRNNEQFF

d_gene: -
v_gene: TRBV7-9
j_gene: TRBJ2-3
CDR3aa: CASSLLAFYGADTQYF

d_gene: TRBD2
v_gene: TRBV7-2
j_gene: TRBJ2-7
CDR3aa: CASSLGTSGGPLTYEQYF

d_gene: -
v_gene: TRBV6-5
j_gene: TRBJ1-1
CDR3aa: CASSHSRTEAFF

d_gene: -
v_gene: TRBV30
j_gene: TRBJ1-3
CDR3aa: CAWRRSIAGNTIYF

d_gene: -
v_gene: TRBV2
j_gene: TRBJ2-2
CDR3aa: CASRGDRGGFRTGELFF

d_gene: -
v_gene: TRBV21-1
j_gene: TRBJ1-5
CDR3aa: CAPGTYSNQPQHF

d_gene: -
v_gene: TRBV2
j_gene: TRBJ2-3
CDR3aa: CASLLPHFTQYF

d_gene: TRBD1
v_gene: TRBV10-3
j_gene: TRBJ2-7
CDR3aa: CAISESRDRSEQYF

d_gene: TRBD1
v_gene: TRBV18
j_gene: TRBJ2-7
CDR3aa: CASRDRGNYEQYF

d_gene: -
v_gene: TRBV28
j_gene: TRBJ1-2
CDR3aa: CASSWTLPNYGYTF

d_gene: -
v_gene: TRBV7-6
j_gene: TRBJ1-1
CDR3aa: CASSLQALGGLAEAFF

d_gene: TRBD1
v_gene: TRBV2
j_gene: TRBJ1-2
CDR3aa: CASRRGTGLWGYTF

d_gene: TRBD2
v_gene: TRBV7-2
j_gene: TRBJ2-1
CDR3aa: CASTPRASGGFLYNEQFF

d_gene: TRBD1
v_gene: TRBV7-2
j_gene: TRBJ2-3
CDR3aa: CASSLWGQGGRDTQYF

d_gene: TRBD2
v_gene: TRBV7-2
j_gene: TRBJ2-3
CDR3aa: CASSSTSGGAWTDTQYF

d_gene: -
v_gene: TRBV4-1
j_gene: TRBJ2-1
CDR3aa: CASSQASAKYNEQFF

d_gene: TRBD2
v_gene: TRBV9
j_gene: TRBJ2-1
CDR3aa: CASSVGLAGGRDEQFF

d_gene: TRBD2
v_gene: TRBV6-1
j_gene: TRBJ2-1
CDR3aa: CASSERFTSGGRSYNEQFF

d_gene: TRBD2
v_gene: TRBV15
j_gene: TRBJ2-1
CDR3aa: CATSRTSGVYEQFF

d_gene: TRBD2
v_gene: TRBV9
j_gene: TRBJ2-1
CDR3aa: CASSARGDYSYNEQFF

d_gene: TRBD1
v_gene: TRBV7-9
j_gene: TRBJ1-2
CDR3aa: CASSPDRGRDYGYTF

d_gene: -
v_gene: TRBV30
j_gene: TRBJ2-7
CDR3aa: CAWNAQGAEQYF

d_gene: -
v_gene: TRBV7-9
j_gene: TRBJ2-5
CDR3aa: CASSFGQPQETQYF

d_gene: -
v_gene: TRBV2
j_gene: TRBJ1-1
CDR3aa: CASSVSGRLAFF

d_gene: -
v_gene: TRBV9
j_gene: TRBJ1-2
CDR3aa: CASSAGPDSSFIYGYTF

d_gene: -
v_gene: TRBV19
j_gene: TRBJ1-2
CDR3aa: CASRGGAQDGYTF

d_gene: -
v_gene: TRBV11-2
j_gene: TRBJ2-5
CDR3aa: CASSFGARGQETQYF

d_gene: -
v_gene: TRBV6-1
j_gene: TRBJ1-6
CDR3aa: CASSVGTGSYNSPLHF

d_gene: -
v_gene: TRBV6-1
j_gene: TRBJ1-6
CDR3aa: CASSDASPLHF

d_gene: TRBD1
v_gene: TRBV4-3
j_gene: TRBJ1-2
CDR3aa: CASSQVGQHYGYTF

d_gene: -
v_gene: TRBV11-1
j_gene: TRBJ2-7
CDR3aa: CASSLGGRNSYEQYF

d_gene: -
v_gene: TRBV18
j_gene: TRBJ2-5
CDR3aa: CASSPQETQYF

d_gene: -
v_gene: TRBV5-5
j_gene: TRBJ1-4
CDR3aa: CASSLEWGNEKLFF

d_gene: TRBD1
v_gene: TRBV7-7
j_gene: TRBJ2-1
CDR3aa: CASSDGTGAYNEQFF